This TCR beta chain was retrieved from a study of Graves' ophthalmopathy and Graves' hyperthyroidism. From RNA, the CDR3 regions of TCR beta chains were amplified and sequenced. In the first round, RT-PCR was carried out with HTBI primers, and a multiplex PCR formed the second round. MiXCR, run by TCRdb on the multiplex PCR reads, gives a single entry per CDR3 protein. Found here are 600,000 to 700,000 distinct CDR3 sequences, over 40% of them singletons; the top ten hold under 3.5%. Germline loops: CDR1 SGDLS, CDR2 YYNGEE. CDR3 length: 11 residues. With 9 bases removed from V and 4 bases from J, the gap between germline ends came to 10 bases.

The V gene is TRBV9, the J gene TRBJ1-1; tentatively, D is TRBD1 (6 bases). Material for sequencing was peripheral blood. The receptor's source is an adult man with Graves' ophthalmopathy. CDR3 loop: CATGHLTEAFF. The CDR3 nucleotides read TGTGCCACGGGACACCTCACTGAAGCTTTCTTT.